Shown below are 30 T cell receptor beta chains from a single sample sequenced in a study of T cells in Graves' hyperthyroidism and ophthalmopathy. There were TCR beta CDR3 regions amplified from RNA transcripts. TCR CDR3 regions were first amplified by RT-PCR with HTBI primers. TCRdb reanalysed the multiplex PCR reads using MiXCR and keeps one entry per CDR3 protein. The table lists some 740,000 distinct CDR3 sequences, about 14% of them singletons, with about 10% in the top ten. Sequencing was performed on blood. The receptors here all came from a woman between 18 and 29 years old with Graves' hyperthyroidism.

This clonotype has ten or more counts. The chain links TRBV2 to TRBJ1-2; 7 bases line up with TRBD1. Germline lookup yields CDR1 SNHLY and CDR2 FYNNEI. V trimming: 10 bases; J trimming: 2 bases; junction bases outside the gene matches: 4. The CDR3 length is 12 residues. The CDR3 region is CANPGQNYGYTF. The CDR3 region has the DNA TGTGCCAACCCGGGACAGAACTATGGCTACACCTTC.

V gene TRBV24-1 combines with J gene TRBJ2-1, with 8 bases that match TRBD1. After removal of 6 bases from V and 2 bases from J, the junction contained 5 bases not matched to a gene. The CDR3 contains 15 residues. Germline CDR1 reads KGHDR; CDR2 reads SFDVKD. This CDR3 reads CATSTSTGAYNEQFF. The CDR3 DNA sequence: TGTGCCACCAGTACCTCGACAGGGGCCTACAATGAGCAGTTCTTC.

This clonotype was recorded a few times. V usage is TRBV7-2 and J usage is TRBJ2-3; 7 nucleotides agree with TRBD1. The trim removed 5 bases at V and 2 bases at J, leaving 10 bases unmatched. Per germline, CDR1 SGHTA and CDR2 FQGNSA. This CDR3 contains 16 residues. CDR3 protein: CASSLRRTGATDTQYF. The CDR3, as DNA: TGTGCCAGCAGCCTTAGGAGGACAGGCGCCACAGATACGCAGTATTTT.

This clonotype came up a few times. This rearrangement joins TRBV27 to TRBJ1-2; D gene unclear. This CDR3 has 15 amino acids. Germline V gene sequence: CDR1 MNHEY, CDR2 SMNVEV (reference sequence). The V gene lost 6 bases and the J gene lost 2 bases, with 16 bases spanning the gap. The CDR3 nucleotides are TGTGCCAGCAGCACCCGCCTCGGGGAAAACTATGGCTACACCTTC. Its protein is CASSTRLGENYGYTF.

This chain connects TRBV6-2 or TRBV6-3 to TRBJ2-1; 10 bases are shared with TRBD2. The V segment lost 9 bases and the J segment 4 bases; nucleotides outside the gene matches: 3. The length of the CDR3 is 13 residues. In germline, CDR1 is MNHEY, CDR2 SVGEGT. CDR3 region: CASASGRYNEQFF. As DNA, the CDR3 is TGTGCCAGTGCTAGCGGGAGATACAATGAGCAGTTCTTC.

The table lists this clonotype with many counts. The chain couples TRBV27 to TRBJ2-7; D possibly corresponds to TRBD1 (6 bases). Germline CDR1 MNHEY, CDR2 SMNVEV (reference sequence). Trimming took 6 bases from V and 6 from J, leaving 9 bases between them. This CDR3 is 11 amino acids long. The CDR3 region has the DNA TGTGCCAGCAGGATAGGGGGCGAGCAGTACTTC. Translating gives CASRIGGEQYF.

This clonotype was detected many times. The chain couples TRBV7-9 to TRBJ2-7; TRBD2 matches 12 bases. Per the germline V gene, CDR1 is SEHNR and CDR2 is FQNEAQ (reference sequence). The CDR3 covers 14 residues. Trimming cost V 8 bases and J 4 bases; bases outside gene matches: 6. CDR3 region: CASQSSGRGYEQYF. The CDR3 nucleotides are TGTGCCAGCCAATCTAGCGGGAGGGGGTACGAGCAGTACTTC.

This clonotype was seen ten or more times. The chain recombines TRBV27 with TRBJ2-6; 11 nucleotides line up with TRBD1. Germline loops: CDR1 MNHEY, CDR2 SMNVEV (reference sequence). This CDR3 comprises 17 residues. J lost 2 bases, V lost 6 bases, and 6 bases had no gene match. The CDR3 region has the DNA TGTGCCAGCAGGTCAGGACAGGGGGCAGCTGGGGCCAACGTCCTGACTTTC. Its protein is CASRSGQGAAGANVLTF.

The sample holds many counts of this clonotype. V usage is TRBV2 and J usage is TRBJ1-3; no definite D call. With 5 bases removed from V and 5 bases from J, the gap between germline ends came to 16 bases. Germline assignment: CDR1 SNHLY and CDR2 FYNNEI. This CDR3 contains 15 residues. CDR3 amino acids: CASSKLQVSRNTIYF. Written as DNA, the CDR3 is TGTGCCAGCAGTAAGCTTCAGGTGTCTCGAAACACCATATATTTT.

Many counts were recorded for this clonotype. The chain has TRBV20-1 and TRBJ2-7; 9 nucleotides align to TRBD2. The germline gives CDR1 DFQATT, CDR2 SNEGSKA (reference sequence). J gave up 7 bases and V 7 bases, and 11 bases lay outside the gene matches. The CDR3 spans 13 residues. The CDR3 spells CSVPGTSLPEQYF. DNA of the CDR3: TGCAGTGTTCCCGGGACTAGCCTGCCGGAGCAGTACTTC.

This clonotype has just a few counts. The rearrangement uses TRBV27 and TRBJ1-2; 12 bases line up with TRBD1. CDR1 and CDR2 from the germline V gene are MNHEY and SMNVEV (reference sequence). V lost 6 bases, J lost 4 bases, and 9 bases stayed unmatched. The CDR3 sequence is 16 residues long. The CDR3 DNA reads TGTGCCAGCAGATCCGGGACAGGGGGCGCTGGCTATGGCTACACCTTC. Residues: CASRSGTGGAGYGYTF.

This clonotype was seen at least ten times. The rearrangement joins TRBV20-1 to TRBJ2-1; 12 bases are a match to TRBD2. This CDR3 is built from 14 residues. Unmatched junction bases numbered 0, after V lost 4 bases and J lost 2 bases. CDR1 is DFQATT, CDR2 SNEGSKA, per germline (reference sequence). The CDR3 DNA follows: TGCAGTGCTACTAGCGGGGGGGCCTACAATGAGCAGTTCTTC. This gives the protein CSATSGGAYNEQFF.

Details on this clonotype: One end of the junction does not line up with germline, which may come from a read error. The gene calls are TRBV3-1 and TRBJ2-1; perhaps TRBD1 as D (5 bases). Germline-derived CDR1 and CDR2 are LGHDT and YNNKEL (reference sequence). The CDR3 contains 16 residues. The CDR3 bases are TGTGCCAGCAGCCAAGAGTTGTCAGGGTGGCACAATGAGCAGTTCTTT. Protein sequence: CASSQELSGWHNEQFF.

Here the CDR3 DNA reads TGTGCCAGCGATAGCGAGGGAGGCGAGCAGTACTTC. It specifies CASDSEGGEQYF. The chain combines TRBV28 with TRBJ2-7; a weak D match, TRBD2 (6 bases). Germline V CDR1 and CDR2: MDHEN, SYDVKM. V lost 8 bases to trimming and J lost 6 bases, with 14 bases between them. This CDR3 has 12 residues.

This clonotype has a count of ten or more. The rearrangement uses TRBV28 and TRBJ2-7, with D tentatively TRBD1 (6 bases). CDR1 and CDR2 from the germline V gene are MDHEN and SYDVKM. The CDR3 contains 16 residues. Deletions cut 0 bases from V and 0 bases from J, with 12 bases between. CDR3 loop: CASSLWGTIISYEQYF. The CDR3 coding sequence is TGTGCCAGCAGTTTATGGGGGACAATCATCTCCTACGAGCAGTACTTC.

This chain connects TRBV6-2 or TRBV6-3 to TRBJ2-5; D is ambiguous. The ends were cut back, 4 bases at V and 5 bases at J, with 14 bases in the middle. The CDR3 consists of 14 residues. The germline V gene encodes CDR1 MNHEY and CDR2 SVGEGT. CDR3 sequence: CASSFRTLRETQYF. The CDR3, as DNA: TGTGCCAGCAGTTTTCGGACCCTAAGGGAGACCCAGTACTTC.

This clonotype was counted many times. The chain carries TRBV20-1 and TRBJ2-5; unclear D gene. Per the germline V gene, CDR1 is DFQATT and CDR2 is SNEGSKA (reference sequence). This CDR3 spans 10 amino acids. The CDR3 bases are TGCAGCTGGCGGCAAGAGACCCAGTACTTC. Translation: CSWRQETQYF.

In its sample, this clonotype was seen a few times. The chain's CDR3 is CSVEPTGEDTEAFF. Here the CDR3 DNA reads TGCAGCGTTGAACCGACAGGGGAGGACACTGAAGCTTTCTTT. The chain has TRBV29-1 and TRBJ1-1; 8 bases align to TRBD1. The germline V gene has CDR1 SQVTM and CDR2 ANQGSEA. V trimming: 2 bases; J trimming: 3 bases; junction bases outside the gene matches: 5. The CDR3 extends over 14 amino acids.

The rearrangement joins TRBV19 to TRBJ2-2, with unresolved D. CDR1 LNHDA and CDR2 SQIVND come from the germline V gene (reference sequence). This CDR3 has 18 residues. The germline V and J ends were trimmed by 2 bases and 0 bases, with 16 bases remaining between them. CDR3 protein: CASSILRKLTANTGELFF. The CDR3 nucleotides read TGTGCCAGTAGTATACTGCGTAAGCTGACTGCGAACACCGGGGAGCTGTTTTTT. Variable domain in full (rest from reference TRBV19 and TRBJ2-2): DGGITQSPKYLFRKEGQNVTLSCEQNLNHDAMYWYRQDPGQGLRLIYYSQIVNDFQKGDIAEGYSVSREKKESFPLTVTSAQKNPTAFYLCASSILRKLTANTGELFFGEGSRLTVL.

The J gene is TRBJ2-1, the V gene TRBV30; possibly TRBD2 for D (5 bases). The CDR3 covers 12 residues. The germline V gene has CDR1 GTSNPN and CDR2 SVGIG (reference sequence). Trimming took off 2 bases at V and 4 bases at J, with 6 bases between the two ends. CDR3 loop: CAWSRDYNEQFF. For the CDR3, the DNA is TGTGCCTGGAGTCGGGATTACAATGAGCAGTTCTTC.

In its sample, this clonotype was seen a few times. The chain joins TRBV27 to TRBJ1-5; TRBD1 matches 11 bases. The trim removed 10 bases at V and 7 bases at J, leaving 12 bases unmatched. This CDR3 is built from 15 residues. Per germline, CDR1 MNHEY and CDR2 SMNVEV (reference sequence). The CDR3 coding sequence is TGTGCCAACAATCGGACAGGGGGCGAGGGCCAGCCCCAGCATTTT. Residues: CANNRTGGEGQPQHF.

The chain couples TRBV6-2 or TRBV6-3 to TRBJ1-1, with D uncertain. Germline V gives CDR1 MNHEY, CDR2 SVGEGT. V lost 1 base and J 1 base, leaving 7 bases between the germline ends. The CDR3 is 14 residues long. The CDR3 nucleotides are TGTGCCAGCAGTTACTGGCGGGCGAACACTGAAGCTTTCTTT. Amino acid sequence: CASSYWRANTEAFF.

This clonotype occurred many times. The CDR3 DNA reads as TGTGCCAGTAGTGCAAGGACAGGGAGCACAGATACGCAGTATTTT. Protein product: CASSARTGSTDTQYF. The chain has TRBV19 and TRBJ2-3; 8 bases are shared with TRBD1. The trim removed 5 bases at V and 0 bases at J, leaving 4 bases unmatched. The germline CDR1 and CDR2 sequences are LNHDA and SQIVND (reference sequence). The CDR3 extends over 15 amino acids.

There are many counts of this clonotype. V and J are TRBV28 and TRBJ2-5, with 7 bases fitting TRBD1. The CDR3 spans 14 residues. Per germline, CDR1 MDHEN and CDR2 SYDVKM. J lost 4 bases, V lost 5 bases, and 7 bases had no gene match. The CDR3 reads CASSNPGGLETQYF. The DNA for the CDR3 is TGTGCCAGCAGTAACCCAGGGGGTCTAGAGACCCAGTACTTC.

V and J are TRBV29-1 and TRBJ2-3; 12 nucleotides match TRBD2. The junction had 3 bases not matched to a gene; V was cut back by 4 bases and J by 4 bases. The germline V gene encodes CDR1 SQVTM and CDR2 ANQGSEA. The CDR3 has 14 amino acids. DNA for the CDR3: TGCAGCGTTGTAGGACTAGCGGGACCAGATACGCAGTATTTT. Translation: CSVVGLAGPDTQYF.

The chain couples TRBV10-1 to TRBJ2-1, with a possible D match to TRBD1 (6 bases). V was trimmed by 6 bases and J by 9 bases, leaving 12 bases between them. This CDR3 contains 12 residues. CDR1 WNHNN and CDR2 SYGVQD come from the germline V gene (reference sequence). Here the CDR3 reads CASSNQGREQFF. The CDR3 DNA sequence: TGCGCCAGCAGCAACCAGGGGCGTGAGCAGTTCTTC.

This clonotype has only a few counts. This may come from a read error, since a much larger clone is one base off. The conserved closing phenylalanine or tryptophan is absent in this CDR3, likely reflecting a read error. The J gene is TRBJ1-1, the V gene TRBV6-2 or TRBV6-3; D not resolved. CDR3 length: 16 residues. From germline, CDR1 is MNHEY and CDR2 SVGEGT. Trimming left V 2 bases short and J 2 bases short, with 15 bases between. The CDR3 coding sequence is TGTGCCAGCAGTTACCGGACCCCGGTTGATAACACTGAAGCTTTCCTT. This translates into CASSYRTPVDNTEAFL.

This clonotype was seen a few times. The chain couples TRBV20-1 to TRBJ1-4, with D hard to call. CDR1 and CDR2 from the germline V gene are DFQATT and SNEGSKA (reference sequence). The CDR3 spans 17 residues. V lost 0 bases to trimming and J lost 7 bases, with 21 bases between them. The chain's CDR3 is CSARDLEGSWEGEKLFF. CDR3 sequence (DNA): TGCAGTGCTAGAGATCTCGAAGGCTCGTGGGAGGGTGAAAAACTGTTTTTT.

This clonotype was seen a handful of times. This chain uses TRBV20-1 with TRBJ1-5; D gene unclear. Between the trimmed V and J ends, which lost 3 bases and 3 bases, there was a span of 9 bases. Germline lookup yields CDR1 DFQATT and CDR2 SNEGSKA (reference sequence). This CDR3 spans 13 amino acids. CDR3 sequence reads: CSASGTPNQPQHF. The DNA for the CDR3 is TGCAGTGCTAGTGGTACTCCCAATCAGCCCCAGCATTTT.

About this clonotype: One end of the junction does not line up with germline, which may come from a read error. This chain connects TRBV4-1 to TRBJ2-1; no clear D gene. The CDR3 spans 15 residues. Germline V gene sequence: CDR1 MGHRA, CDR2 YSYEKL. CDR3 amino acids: CASSHDFSSCNEQFF. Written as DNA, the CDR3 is TGCGCCAGCAGCCACGACTTCAGCTCCTGCAATGAGCAGTTCTTC.